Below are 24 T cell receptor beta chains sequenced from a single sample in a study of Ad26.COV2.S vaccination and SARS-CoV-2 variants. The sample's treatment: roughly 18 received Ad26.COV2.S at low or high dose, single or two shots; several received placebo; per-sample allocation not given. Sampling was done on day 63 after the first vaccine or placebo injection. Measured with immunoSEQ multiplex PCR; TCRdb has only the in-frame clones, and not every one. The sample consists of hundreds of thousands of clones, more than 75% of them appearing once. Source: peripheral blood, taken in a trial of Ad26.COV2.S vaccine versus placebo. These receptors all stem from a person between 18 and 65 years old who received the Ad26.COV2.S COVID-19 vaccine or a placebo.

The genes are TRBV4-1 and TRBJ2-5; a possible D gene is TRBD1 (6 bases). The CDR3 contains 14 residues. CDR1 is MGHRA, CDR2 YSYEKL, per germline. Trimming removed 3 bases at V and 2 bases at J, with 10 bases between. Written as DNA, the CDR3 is TGCGCCAGCAGCCAGCCGACAGGACAAGAGACCCAGTACTTC. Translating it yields CASSQPTGQETQYF.

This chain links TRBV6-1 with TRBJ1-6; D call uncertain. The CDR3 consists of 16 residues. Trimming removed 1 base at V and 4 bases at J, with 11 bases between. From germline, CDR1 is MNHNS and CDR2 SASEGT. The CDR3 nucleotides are TGTGCCAGCAGTGAAGGGACGAGGAAATATAATTCACCCCTCCACTTT. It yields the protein CASSEGTRKYNSPLHF.

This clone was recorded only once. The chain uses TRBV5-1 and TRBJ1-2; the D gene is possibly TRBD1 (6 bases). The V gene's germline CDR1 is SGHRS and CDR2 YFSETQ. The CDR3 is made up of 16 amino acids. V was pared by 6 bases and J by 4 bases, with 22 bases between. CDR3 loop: CASTATGGPRLYGYTF. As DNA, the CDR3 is TGCGCCAGCACAGCGACAGGTGGACCGAGACTCTATGGCTACACCTTC.

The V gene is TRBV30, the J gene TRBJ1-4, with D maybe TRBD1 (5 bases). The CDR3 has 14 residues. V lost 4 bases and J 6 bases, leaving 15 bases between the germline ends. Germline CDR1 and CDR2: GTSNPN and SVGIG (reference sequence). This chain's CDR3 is CAWTYNRLDEKLFF. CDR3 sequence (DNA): TGTGCCTGGACCTATAACAGGTTGGATGAAAAACTGTTTTTT.

CDR3 in DNA: TGCGCCAGCAGCCAAGGACTAGCGGGGAGATCTCTCTACGAGCAGTACTTC. Translated: CASSQGLAGRSLYEQYF. The V gene is TRBV4-1, the J gene TRBJ2-7, with 11 bases aligning to TRBD2. The V gene end was trimmed by 1 base and the J gene end by 3 bases; junction bases not matched to a gene: 8. This CDR3 comprises 17 residues. CDR1 and CDR2 from the germline V gene are MGHRA and YSYEKL.

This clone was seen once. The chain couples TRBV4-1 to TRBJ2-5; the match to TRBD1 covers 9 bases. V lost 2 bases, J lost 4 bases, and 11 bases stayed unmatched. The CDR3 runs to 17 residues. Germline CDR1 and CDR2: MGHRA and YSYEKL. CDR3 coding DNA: TGCGCCAGCAGCCAACGATCCACAGGGGGCAGGGGAGAGACCCAGTACTTC. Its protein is CASSQRSTGGRGETQYF.

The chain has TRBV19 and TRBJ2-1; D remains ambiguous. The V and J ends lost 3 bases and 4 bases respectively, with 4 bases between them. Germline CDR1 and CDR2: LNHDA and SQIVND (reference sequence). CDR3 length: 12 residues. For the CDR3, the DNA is TGTGCCAGTAGTATCTGGTACAATGAGCAGTTCTTC. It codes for CASSIWYNEQFF.

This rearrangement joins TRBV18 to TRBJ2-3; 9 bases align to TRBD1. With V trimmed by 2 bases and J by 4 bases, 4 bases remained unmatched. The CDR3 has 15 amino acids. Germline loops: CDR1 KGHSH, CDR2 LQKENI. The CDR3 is CASSPKQGAADTQYF. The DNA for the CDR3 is TGTGCCAGCTCACCAAAACAGGGGGCTGCAGATACGCAGTATTTT.

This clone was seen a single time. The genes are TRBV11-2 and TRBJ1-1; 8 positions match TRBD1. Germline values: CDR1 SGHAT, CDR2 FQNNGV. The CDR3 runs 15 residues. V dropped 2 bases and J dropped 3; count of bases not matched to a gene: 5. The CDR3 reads CASSLRRQGYTEAFF. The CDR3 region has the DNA TGTGCCAGCAGCTTACGCCGACAGGGGTACACTGAAGCTTTCTTT.

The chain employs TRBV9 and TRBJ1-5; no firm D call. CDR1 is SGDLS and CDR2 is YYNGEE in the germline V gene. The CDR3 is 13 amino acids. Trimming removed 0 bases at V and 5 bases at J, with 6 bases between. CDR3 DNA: TGTGCCAGCAGCGTAGACACATATCAGCCCCAGCATTTT. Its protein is CASSVDTYQPQHF.

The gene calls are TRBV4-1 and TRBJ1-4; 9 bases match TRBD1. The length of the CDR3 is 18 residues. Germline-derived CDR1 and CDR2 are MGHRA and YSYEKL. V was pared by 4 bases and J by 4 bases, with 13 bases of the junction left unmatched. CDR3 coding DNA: TGCGCCAGCAGCCCTGACAAAGGGTGGGACAGGGATAATGAAAAACTGTTTTTT. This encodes CASSPDKGWDRDNEKLFF.

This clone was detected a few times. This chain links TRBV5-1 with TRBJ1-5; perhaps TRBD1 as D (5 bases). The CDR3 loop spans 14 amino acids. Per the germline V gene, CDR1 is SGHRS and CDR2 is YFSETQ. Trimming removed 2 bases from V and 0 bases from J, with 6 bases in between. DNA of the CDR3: TGCGCCAGCAGCTTAACAGGTAGCAATCAGCCCCAGCATTTT. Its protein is CASSLTGSNQPQHF.

This chain's CDR3 is CASRAQGATEAFF. The CDR3 DNA reads as TGTGCCAGTAGAGCACAGGGGGCAACTGAAGCTTTCTTT. The chain recombines TRBV19 with TRBJ1-1, with TRBD1 identical over 9 bases. CDR1 is LNHDA and CDR2 is SQIVND in the germline V gene (reference sequence). The V and J ends lost 6 bases and 5 bases, in that order; junction bases with no gene match: 4. This CDR3 is 13 amino acids long.

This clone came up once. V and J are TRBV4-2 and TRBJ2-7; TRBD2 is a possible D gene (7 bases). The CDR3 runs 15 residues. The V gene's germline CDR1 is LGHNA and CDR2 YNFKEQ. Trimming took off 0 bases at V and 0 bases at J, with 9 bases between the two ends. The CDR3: CASSQERGASYEQYF. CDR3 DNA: TGTGCCAGCAGCCAAGAACGGGGGGCCTCCTACGAGCAGTACTTC.

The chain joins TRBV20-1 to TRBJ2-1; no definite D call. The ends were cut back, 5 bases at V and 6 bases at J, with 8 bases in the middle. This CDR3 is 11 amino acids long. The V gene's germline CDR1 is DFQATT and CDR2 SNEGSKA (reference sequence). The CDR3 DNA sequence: TGCAGTGCTTGGGTCTTCAATGAGCAGTTCTTC. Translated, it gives CSAWVFNEQFF.

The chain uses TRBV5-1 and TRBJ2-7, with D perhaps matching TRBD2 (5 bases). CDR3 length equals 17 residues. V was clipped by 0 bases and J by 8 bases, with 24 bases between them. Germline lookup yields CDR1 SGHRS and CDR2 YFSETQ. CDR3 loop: CASSLGEHSLRRIKQYF. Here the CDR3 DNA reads TGCGCCAGCAGCTTGGGGGAACATTCCCTTCGGAGGATAAAGCAGTACTTC.

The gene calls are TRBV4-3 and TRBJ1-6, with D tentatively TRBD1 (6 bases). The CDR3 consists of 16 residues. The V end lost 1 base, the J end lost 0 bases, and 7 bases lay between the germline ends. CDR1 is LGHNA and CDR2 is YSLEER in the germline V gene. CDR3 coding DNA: TGCGCCAGCAGCCAAGGACAGGCCTCCTATAATTCACCCCTCCACTTT. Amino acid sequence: CASSQGQASYNSPLHF.

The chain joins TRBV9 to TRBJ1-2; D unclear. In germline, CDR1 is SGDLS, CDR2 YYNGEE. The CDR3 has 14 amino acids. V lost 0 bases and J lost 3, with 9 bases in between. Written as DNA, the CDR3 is TGTGCCAGCAGCGTAGGGCAGATCCACTATGGCTACACCTTC. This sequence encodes CASSVGQIHYGYTF.

The CDR3 DNA follows: TGCGCCAGCAGCTTGTGGGGGACTAGCGGGGCCGGAGATACGCAGTATTTT. Its protein product is CASSLWGTSGAGDTQYF. V is TRBV5-1 and J is TRBJ2-3; the match to TRBD2 covers 13 bases. Unmatched junction bases numbered 7, after V lost 1 base and J lost 5 bases. In germline, CDR1 is SGHRS, CDR2 YFSETQ. This CDR3 has 17 amino acids.

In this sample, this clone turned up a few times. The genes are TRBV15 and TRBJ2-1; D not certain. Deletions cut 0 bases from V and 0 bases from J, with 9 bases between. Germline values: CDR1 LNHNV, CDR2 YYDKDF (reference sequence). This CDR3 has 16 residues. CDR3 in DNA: TGTGCCACCAGCAGAGAGACTCCTAGCTCCTACAATGAGCAGTTCTTC. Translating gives CATSRETPSSYNEQFF.

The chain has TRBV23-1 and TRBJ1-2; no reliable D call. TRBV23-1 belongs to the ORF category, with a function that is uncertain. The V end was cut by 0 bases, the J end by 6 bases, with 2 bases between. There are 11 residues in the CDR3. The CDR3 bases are TGCGCCAGCAGTCAATCGGATGGCTACACCTTC. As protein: CASSQSDGYTF.

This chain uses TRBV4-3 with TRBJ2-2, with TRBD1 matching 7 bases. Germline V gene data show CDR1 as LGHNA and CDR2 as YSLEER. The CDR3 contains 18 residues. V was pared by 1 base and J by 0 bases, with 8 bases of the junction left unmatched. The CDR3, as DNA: TGCGCCAGCAGCCAAGGGACAGGCGTACACACGAACACCGGGGAGCTGTTTTTT. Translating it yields CASSQGTGVHTNTGELFF.

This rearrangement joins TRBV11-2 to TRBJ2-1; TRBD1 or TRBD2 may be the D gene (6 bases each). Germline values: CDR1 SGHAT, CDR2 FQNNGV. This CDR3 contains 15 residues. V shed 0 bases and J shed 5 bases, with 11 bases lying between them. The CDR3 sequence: CASSLDRGLHNEQFF. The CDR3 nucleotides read TGTGCCAGCAGCTTAGACCGGGGGCTCCACAATGAGCAGTTCTTC.

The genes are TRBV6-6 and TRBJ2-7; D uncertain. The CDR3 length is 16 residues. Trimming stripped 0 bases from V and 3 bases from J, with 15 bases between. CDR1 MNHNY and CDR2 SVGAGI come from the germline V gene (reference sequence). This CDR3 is CASSYSVGRLIYEQYF. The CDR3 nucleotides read TGTGCCAGCAGTTACTCTGTCGGCCGCCTCATCTACGAGCAGTACTTC.